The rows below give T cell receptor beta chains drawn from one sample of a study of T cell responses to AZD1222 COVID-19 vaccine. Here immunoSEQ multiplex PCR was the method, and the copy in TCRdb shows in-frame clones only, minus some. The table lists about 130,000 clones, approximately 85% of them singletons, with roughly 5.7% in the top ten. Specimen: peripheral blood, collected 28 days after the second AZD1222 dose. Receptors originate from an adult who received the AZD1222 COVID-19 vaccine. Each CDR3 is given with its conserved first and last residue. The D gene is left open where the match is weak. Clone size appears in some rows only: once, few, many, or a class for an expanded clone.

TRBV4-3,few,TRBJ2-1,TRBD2,CASSQEAQRGGYNEQFF,TGCGCCAGCAGCCAAGAGGCCCAGCGGGGGGGCTACAATGAGCAGTTCTTC
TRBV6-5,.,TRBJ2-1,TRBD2,CASALAAHNEQFF,TGTGCCAGCGCCCTAGCGGCCCACAATGAGCAGTTCTTC
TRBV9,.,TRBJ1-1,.,CASSVDAAMNTEAFF,TGTGCCAGCAGCGTAGATGCAGCAATGAACACTGAAGCTTTCTTT
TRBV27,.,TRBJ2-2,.,CASSQPGVSGELFF,TGTGCCAGCAGTCAACCAGGGGTTTCCGGGGAGCTGTTTTTT
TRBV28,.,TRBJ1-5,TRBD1,CASQNPGQGKQPQHF,TGTGCCAGCCAAAATCCCGGACAGGGAAAACAGCCCCAGCATTTT
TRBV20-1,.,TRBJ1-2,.,CSALLDDTF,TGCAGTGCCCTTCTAGATGATACCTTC
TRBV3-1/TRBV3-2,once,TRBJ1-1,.,CASSQSNRVAFF,TGTGCCAGCAGCCAATCCAACAGGGTGGCTTTCTTT
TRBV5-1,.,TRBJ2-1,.,CASSRGSGSLYNEQFF,TGCGCCAGCAGTAGGGGGAGTGGATCCTTATACAATGAGCAGTTCTTC
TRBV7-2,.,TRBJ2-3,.,CASSRLRGADTQYF,TGTGCCAGCAGCCGGCTCAGGGGGGCAGATACGCAGTATTTT
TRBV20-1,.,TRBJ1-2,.,CSSPWRGGYTF,TGCAGCTCCCCCTGGAGGGGCGGCTACACCTTC
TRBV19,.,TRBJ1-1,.,CASSNRAEAFF,TGTGCCAGTAGCAACAGGGCTGAAGCTTTCTTT
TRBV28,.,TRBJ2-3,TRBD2,CASSLFPLAGVDTQYF,TGTGCCAGCAGTTTATTCCCCCTAGCGGGAGTCGATACGCAGTATTTT
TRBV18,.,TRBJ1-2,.,CASSPPSTNYGYTF,TGTGCCAGCTCACCGCCCTCAACTAACTATGGCTACACCTTC
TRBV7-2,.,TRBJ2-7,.,CASTSRGLYEQYF,TGTGCCAGCACCTCCAGGGGATTGTACGAGCAGTACTTC
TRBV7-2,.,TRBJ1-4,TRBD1,CASSRDRNEKLFF,TGTGCCAGCAGTCGGGACAGGAATGAAAAACTGTTTTTT
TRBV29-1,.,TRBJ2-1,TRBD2,CSVYGRAFHEQFF,TGCAGCGTTTACGGGAGGGCCTTTCATGAGCAGTTCTTC
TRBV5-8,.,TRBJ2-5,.,CASSLRRVSFETQYF,TGTGCCAGCAGCTTGCGCAGGGTTTCCTTCGAGACCCAGTACTTC
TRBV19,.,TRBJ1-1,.,CASSIWDTNTEAFF,TGTGCCAGTAGTATATGGGACACAAACACTGAAGCTTTCTTT
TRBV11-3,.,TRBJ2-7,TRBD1,CASSPGTGVNSYEQYF,TGTGCCAGCAGCCCCGGGACAGGGGTTAACTCCTACGAGCAGTACTTC
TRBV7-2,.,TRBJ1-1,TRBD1,CASSSLGTDTEAFF,TGTGCCAGCAGCTCACTTGGGACAGACACTGAAGCTTTCTTT
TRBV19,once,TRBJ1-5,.,CASQETPRPQHF,TGTGCCAGTCAGGAAACTCCCCGGCCCCAGCATTTT
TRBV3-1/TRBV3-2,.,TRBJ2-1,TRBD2,CASSRGLGINEQFF,TGTGCCAGCAGCCGAGGACTAGGCATCAATGAGCAGTTCTTC
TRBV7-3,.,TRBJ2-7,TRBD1,CASSLNGQGLDEQYF,TGTGCCAGCAGCTTAAATGGACAGGGTCTCGACGAGCAGTACTTC
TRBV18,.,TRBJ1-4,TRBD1,CASSLDRVNEKLFF,TGTGCCAGCTCACTCGACAGGGTAAATGAAAAACTGTTTTTT
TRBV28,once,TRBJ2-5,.,CASSPFLEGLETQYF,TGTGCCAGCAGCCCATTTCTAGAGGGGCTAGAGACCCAGTACTTC
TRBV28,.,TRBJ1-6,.,CASGPGVGLNSPLHF,TGTGCCAGCGGACCGGGGGTCGGGCTTAATTCACCCCTCCACTTT
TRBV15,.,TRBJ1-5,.,CATSRDRDNNQPQHF,TGTGCCACCAGCAGAGATCGGGACAACAATCAGCCCCAGCATTTT
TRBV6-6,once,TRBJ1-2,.,CAASVDSSYGYTF,TGTGCCGCTTCCGTGGACAGCTCCTATGGCTACACCTTC
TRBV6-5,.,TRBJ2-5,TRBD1,CASSYPPGQSEETQYF,TGTGCCAGCAGTTACCCTCCGGGACAGAGCGAAGAGACCCAGTACTTC
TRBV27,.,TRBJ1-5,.,CASSLKPQGYSNQPQHF,TGTGCCAGCAGTTTAAAACCTCAGGGTTATAGCAATCAGCCCCAGCATTTT
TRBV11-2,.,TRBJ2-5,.,CASSLGVETQYF,TGTGCCAGCAGCTTAGGGGTCGAGACCCAGTACTTC
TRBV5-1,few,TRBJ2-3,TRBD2,CASSLALAGTDTQYF,TGCGCCAGCAGCTTGGCGCTAGCGGGCACAGATACGCAGTATTTT
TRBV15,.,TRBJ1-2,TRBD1,CATSRDEAGGTYGYTF,TGTGCCACCAGCAGAGATGAGGCAGGGGGGACCTATGGCTACACCTTC
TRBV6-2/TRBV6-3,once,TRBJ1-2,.,CASSYPSLYGYTF,TGTGCCAGCAGTTACCCCTCCCTGTATGGCTACACCTTC
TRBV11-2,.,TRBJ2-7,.,CASSLDLYEQYF,TGTGCCAGCAGCTTAGACCTATACGAGCAGTACTTC
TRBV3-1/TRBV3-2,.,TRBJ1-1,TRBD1,CASSQDRSKAFF,TGTGCCAGCAGCCAGGACAGGTCAAAAGCTTTCTTT
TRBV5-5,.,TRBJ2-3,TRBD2,CASSLVRLAGGPMTDTQYF,TGTGCCAGCAGCCTTGTACGCCTAGCGGGGGGGCCAATGACAGATACGCAGTATTTT
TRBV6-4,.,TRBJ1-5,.,CASSGRPGQPQHF,TGTGCCAGCTCAGGGCGCCCAGGACAGCCCCAGCATTTT
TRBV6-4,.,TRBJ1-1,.,CASSDPPQNTEAFF,TGTGCCAGCAGTGACCCGCCACAGAACACTGAAGCTTTCTTT
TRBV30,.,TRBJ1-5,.,CAWSVLGDQPQHF,TGTGCCTGGAGTGTACTCGGGGATCAGCCCCAGCATTTT
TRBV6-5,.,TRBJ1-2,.,CASSYSASSNYGYTF,TGTGCCAGCAGTTACTCGGCCAGTTCTAACTATGGCTACACCTTC
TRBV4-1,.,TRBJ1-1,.,CASSQGPDTEAFF,TGCGCCAGCAGCCAAGGGCCGGACACTGAAGCTTTCTTT
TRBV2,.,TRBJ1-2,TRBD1,CASSNDRVSYTF,TGTGCCAGCAGTAACGACAGGGTTAGCTACACCTTC
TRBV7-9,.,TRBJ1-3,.,CASSATNRAPGNTIYF,TGTGCCAGCAGCGCAACCAACAGGGCCCCGGGAAACACCATATATTTT